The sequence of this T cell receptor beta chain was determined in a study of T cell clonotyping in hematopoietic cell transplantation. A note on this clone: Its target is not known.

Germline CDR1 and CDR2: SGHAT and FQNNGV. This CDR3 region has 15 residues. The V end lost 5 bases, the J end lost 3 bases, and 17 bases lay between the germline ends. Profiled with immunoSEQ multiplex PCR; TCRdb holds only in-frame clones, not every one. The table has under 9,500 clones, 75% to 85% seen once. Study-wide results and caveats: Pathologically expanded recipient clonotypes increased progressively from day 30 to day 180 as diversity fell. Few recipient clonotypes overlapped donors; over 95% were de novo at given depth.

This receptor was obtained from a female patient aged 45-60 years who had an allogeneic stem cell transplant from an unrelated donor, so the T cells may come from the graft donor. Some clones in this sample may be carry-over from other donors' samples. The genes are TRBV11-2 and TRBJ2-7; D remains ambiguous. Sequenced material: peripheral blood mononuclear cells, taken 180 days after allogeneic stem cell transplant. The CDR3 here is CASSHFYPQVYEQYF. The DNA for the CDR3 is TGTGCCAGCAGCCATTTTTACCCCCAGGTCTACGAGCAGTACTTC.